The 30 T cell receptor beta chains below come from one sample, sequenced in a study of identical twins. Via MiXCR, TCRdb re-called the 5' RACE reads, giving one row per CDR3 protein. The sample yields 700,000 to 950,000 distinct CDR3 sequences, roughly an eighth seen once. This same sample was also taken into another study, of yellow fever vaccine responses in identical twins.

The material sequenced was PBMCs. The receptor set was obtained from a young woman in good health.

The sample holds a few counts of this clonotype. The V and J genes are TRBV28 and TRBJ1-5; the D is unclear. Per the germline V gene, CDR1 is MDHEN and CDR2 is SYDVKM. This CDR3 has 15 residues. Trimming cost V 5 bases and J 3 bases, with 14 bases left between them. This chain's CDR3 is CASSPITGINQPQHF. In nucleotides, the CDR3 is TGTGCCAGCAGTCCTATCACGGGGATCAATCAGCCCCAGCATTTT.

The J gene is TRBJ1-2, the V gene TRBV5-1, with 9 positions matching TRBD1. After removal of 0 bases from V and 2 bases from J, the junction contained 11 bases not matched to a gene. The CDR3 covers 18 residues. CDR1 and CDR2 from the germline V gene are SGHRS and YFSETQ. The CDR3 DNA is TGCGCCAGCAGCTTGGCCCCACAACAGGGGGCGGGGAACTATGGCTACACCTTC. Translation: CASSLAPQQGAGNYGYTF.

The rearrangement joins TRBV6-4 to TRBJ1-4; no clear D gene. CDR1 is MRHNA, CDR2 SNTAGT, per germline. The CDR3 spans 15 residues. V dropped 4 bases and J dropped 8 bases, with 17 bases sitting between them. The CDR3 DNA follows: TGTGCCAGCAGTGCCACCGTCCCTAGAGGGGAAAAACTGTTTTTT. Encoded protein: CASSATVPRGEKLFF.

The chain is built from TRBV6-2 or TRBV6-3 and TRBJ1-1, with 8 bases that match TRBD1. The CDR3 runs 16 residues. V lost 6 bases to trimming and J lost 0 bases; unmatched junction nucleotides: 9. Germline CDR1 reads MNHEY; CDR2 reads SVGEGT. CDR3 nucleotides: TGTGCCAGCAGCACATTCGGGACAGGCATGAACACTGAAGCTTTCTTT. This codes for CASSTFGTGMNTEAFF.

This clonotype was picked up many times. The V call is TRBV12-3 or TRBV12-4, the J call TRBJ1-1, with TRBD1 matching 7 bases. This CDR3 comprises 12 residues. Germline trimming cut 6 bases from V and 11 bases from J; bases unmatched to any gene: 9. Written as DNA, the CDR3 is TGTGCCAGCAGCCCTTTACAGGGGTTGGCTTTCTTT. Its translation: CASSPLQGLAFF.

This chain connects TRBV7-8 to TRBJ2-7; no reliable D call. Trimming pared 6 bases from V and 6 bases from J, leaving 18 bases between. This CDR3 region has 14 residues. Germline loops: CDR1 SGHVS, CDR2 FQNEAQ. CDR3 nucleotide sequence: TGTGCCAGCAGGCCCGGGCCACTGTCCCTCGAGCAGTACTTC. It yields the protein CASRPGPLSLEQYF.

The chain is built from TRBV5-1 and TRBJ2-3; D is perhaps TRBD1 or TRBD2 (6 bases each). The germline V and J ends were trimmed by 7 bases and 2 bases, with 20 bases remaining between them. This CDR3 spans 16 amino acids. Germline loops: CDR1 SGHRS, CDR2 YFSETQ. CDR3 sequence: CASFPGWGASTDTQYF. CDR3 nucleotides: TGCGCCAGCTTCCCCGGATGGGGGGCCTCCACAGATACGCAGTATTTT.

This clonotype was seen at least ten times. The chain joins TRBV12-3 or TRBV12-4 to TRBJ2-3; 9 positions agree with TRBD2. Unmatched junction bases numbered 11, after V lost 4 bases and J lost 6 bases. CDR3 size: 16 residues. This CDR3 is CASSYKLAGPPDTQYF. CDR3 DNA: TGTGCCAGCAGTTATAAGCTAGCGGGACCCCCGGATACGCAGTATTTT.

This clonotype was observed a few times. The chain carries TRBV10-3 and TRBJ2-1, with 7 nucleotides matching TRBD2. The CDR3 sequence is 17 residues long. J was trimmed by 3 bases and V by 0 bases; bases with no gene match: 8. Per the germline V gene, CDR1 is ENHRY and CDR2 is SYGVKD. The CDR3, as DNA: TGTGCCATCAGTGAGTCGACTCGTGGGACTATCTACAATGAGCAGTTCTTC. It specifies CAISESTRGTIYNEQFF.

The CDR3 region is CASSQDGYRGPADTQYF. CDR3 nucleotides: TGCGCCAGCAGCCAAGATGGGTACAGGGGGCCGGCAGATACGCAGTATTTT. The rearrangement uses TRBV4-1 and TRBJ2-3; 9 bases map to TRBD1. Germline assignment: CDR1 MGHRA and CDR2 YSYEKL. With V trimmed by 0 bases and J by 4 bases, 8 bases remained unmatched. CDR3 length: 17 amino acids.

Of note for this clonotype: The conserved phenylalanine or tryptophan normally closing the CDR3 is absent here, so this likely arose from a read error. V is TRBV5-1 and J is TRBJ1-1, with D tentatively TRBD1 (6 bases). Germline CDR1 reads SGHRS; CDR2 reads YFSETQ. Deletions cut 4 bases from V and 4 bases from J, with 11 bases between. The length of the CDR3 is 13 residues. The DNA for the CDR3 is TGCGCCAGCAGCGTGACAGGCGTCACTGAAGCTTTCTAT. Translating it yields CASSVTGVTEAFY.

This clonotype has a handful of counts. This chain connects TRBV5-1 to TRBJ2-1, with D possibly TRBD1 on 6 matching bases. V was shortened by 3 bases and J by 6 bases, with 16 bases between the two germline ends. Germline-derived CDR1 and CDR2 are SGHRS and YFSETQ. The CDR3 spans 15 residues. CDR3 nucleotide sequence: TGCGCCAGCAGCTCCGGACAGAGCTCCCTCAATGAGCAGTTCTTC. Its protein is CASSSGQSSLNEQFF.

The chain couples TRBV4-1 to TRBJ2-5; 7 bases line up with TRBD1. The CDR3 has 16 amino acids. Germline V gene lookup returns CDR1 MGHRA and CDR2 YSYEKL. Unmatched junction bases numbered 11, after V lost 0 bases and J lost 7 bases. CDR3 region: CASSQDRATGSRTQYF. CDR3 DNA: TGCGCCAGCAGCCAAGATAGGGCGACAGGGTCTCGGACCCAGTACTTC.

This clonotype was observed at least ten times. CDR3 sequence: CASSSLAGGADTQYF. The CDR3 region has the DNA TGTGCCAGCAGTTCGCTAGCGGGAGGAGCAGATACGCAGTATTTT. The chain has TRBV27 and TRBJ2-3, with 11 bases that match TRBD2. CDR3 size: 15 residues. Germline values: CDR1 MNHEY, CDR2 SMNVEV (reference sequence). The V and J ends lost 4 bases and 4 bases, in that order; junction bases with no gene match: 4.

A few counts support this clonotype. The chain has TRBV18 and TRBJ2-3; D gene unclear. The germline gives CDR1 KGHSH, CDR2 LQKENI. V was pared by 0 bases and J by 6 bases, with 16 bases between. The CDR3 sequence is 16 residues long. Written as DNA, the CDR3 is TGTGCCAGCTCACCACCAGGGTGGGTTTTATCGGATACGCAGTATTTT. Protein: CASSPPGWVLSDTQYF.

This clonotype has at least ten counts. This rearrangement joins TRBV3-1 to TRBJ2-5; D is perhaps TRBD2 (6 bases). Between the trimmed V and J ends, which lost 2 bases and 0 bases, there was a span of 16 bases. Per germline, CDR1 LGHDT and CDR2 YNNKEL (reference sequence). CDR3 size: 17 residues. CDR3 DNA: TGTGCCAGCAGCCAACCTCGGGGGTGGTCGTACCAAGAGACCCAGTACTTC. It codes for CASSQPRGWSYQETQYF.

The V gene is TRBV5-1, the J gene TRBJ1-1; a weak D match, TRBD1 (5 bases). V was pared by 3 bases and J by 0 bases, with 12 bases between. From germline, CDR1 is SGHRS and CDR2 YFSETQ. This CDR3 is built from 15 residues. The CDR3 region is CASSSRAGMNTEAFF. The CDR3 bases are TGCGCCAGCAGCTCGCGGGCAGGGATGAACACTGAAGCTTTCTTT.

The V gene is TRBV6-5, the J gene TRBJ2-1, with 11 nucleotides matching TRBD2. This CDR3 region has 15 residues. Germline V gene data show CDR1 as MNHEY and CDR2 as SVGAGI. With V trimmed by 1 base and J by 4 bases, 0 bases remained unmatched. CDR3 residues: CASSYWTSGYNEQFF. DNA for the CDR3: TGTGCCAGCAGTTACTGGACTAGCGGGTACAATGAGCAGTTCTTC.

The chain recombines TRBV6-2 or TRBV6-3 with TRBJ2-5; 7 positions match TRBD2. The germline gives CDR1 MNHEY, CDR2 SVGEGT. The CDR3 runs to 17 residues. J was trimmed by 0 bases and V by 0 bases; bases with no gene match: 7. The CDR3: CASSYSSTGGYQETQYF. The CDR3, as DNA: TGTGCCAGCAGTTACTCGTCTACCGGGGGGTACCAAGAGACCCAGTACTTC.

This clonotype has at least ten counts. The chain uses TRBV7-9 and TRBJ2-2, with 8 bases that match TRBD2. V shed 3 bases, J shed 4 bases, and the junction held 4 bases outside the gene matches. Germline V CDR1 and CDR2: SEHNR, FQNEAQ (reference sequence). There are 15 residues in the CDR3. In DNA form, the CDR3 reads TGTGCCAGCAGCTTCAGCGGGAGAGGCACCGGGGAGCTGTTTTTT. Its translation is CASSFSGRGTGELFF.

The chain combines TRBV5-4 with TRBJ1-2, with a possible D match to TRBD1 (5 bases). CDR1 is SGHNT and CDR2 is YYREEE in the germline V gene (reference sequence). V was shortened by 0 bases and J by 6 bases, with 15 bases between the two germline ends. The CDR3 is 15 amino acids. CDR3 sequence reads: CASSLVVRGDHGYTF. Here the CDR3 DNA reads TGTGCCAGCAGCTTGGTAGTCCGAGGGGACCATGGCTACACCTTC.

This clonotype has a handful of counts. The chain joins TRBV20-1 to TRBJ2-1; TRBD2 agrees at 13 bases. The ends lost 6 bases at V and 6 bases at J; junction bases unmatched: 5. The CDR3 is 14 residues long. Germline V gene data show CDR1 as DFQATT and CDR2 as SNEGSKA (reference sequence). CDR3 in DNA: TGCAGTGCCGCCGGGACTAGCGGGATCAATGAGCAGTTCTTC. Translating it yields CSAAGTSGINEQFF.

This chain joins TRBV29-1 and TRBJ2-7; 11 bases align to TRBD2. Unmatched junction bases numbered 7, after V lost 5 bases and J lost 4 bases. This CDR3 has 14 amino acids. Germline V gives CDR1 SQVTM, CDR2 ANQGSEA. CDR3 sequence (DNA): TGCAGCGTTTCAACTAGCGGGAGTGTATACGAGCAGTACTTC. Its translation: CSVSTSGSVYEQYF.

This clonotype was observed at least ten times. The rearrangement links TRBV5-1 to TRBJ2-1; D is possibly TRBD2 (6 bases). CDR1 and CDR2 (germline): SGHRS, YFSETQ. The CDR3 extends over 16 amino acids. Trimming cost V 0 bases and J 1 base, with 11 bases left between them. The CDR3 DNA reads as TGCGCCAGCAGCTTGGGCGGGGATTCGTCCTACAATGAGCAGTTCTTC. It is translated as CASSLGGDSSYNEQFF. Supplemented by reference TRBV5-1 and TRBJ2-1, the full variable domain reads KAGVTQTPRYLIKTRGQQVTLSCSPISGHRSVSWYQQTPGQGLQFLFEYFSETQRNKGNFPGRFSGRQFSNSRSEMNVSTLELGDSALYLCASSLGGDSSYNEQFFGPGTRLTVL.

The chain employs TRBV3-1 and TRBJ1-4, with 9 bases aligning to TRBD1. In germline, CDR1 is LGHDT, CDR2 YNNKEL (reference sequence). This CDR3 has 16 residues. V was clipped by 0 bases and J by 7 bases; unmatched bases: 6. The CDR3 DNA is TGTGCCAGCAGCCAAGATTCGGGACAGGGAAGTGAAAAACTGTTTTTT. It is translated as CASSQDSGQGSEKLFF.

This clonotype was seen only a few times. This chain links TRBV28 with TRBJ1-6; 9 nucleotides line up with TRBD1. This CDR3 has 14 amino acids. In germline, CDR1 is MDHEN, CDR2 SYDVKM. With 7 bases clipped from V and 7 bases from J, the junction kept 5 bases outside the gene matches. As DNA, the CDR3 is TGTGCCAGCATTACGGGACAGGGAAATTCACCCCTCCACTTT. It codes for CASITGQGNSPLHF.

The rearrangement links TRBV5-1 to TRBJ2-3, with 9 bases fitting TRBD2. Germline values: CDR1 SGHRS, CDR2 YFSETQ. Trimming cost V 0 bases and J 4 bases; bases outside gene matches: 9. The length of the CDR3 is 17 residues. CDR3 nucleotide sequence: TGCGCCAGCAGCTTGGCGGGGCTAGCGGGAAACCCAGATACGCAGTATTTT. Translated, it gives CASSLAGLAGNPDTQYF.

This clonotype has only a few counts. This rearrangement joins TRBV6-4 to TRBJ2-3; perhaps TRBD1 as D (5 bases). The ends were cut back, 0 bases at V and 6 bases at J, with 7 bases in the middle. This CDR3 spans 13 amino acids. CDR1 and CDR2 from the germline V gene are MRHNA and SNTAGT. DNA of the CDR3: TGTGCCAGCAGTGACTCGAGACAGGATACGCAGTATTTT. Translated, it gives CASSDSRQDTQYF.

The chain is built from TRBV2 and TRBJ2-7, with 9 bases aligning to TRBD1. Germline loops: CDR1 SNHLY, CDR2 FYNNEI. Trimming took 5 bases from V and 4 from J; bases not matched to a gene: 9. The CDR3 length is 15 residues. The CDR3 DNA reads TGTGCCAGCAGTAAGGAGACAGGGGGAAGATACGAGCAGTACTTC. Translating it yields CASSKETGGRYEQYF.

Only a few counts were recorded for this clonotype. The chain combines TRBV20-1 with TRBJ2-1; 9 bases are shared with TRBD2. The CDR3 length is 12 residues. In germline, CDR1 is DFQATT, CDR2 SNEGSKA (reference sequence). V shed 1 base, J shed 15 bases, and the junction held 7 bases outside the gene matches. CDR3 DNA: TGCAGTGCTAGAGGTCCAGCGGGAGGTCTGTTCTTC. It translates to CSARGPAGGLFF.